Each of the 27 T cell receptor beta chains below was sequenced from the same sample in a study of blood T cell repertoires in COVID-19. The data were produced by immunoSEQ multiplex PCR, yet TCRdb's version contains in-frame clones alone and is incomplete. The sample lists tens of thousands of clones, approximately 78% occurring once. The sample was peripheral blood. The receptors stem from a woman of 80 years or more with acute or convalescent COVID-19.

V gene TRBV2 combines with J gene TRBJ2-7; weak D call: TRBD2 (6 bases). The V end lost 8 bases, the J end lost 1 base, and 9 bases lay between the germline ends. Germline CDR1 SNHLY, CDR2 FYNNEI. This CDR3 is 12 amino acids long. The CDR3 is CASSEGSYEQYF. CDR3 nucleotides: TGTGCCAGCTCGGAGGGATCCTACGAGCAGTACTTC.

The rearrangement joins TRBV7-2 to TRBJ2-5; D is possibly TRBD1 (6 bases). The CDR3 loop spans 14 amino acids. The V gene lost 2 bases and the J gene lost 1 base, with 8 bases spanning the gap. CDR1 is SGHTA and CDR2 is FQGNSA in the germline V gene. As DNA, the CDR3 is TGTGCCAGCAGCTTACTGACAGGCCAAGAGACCCAGTACTTC. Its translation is CASSLLTGQETQYF.

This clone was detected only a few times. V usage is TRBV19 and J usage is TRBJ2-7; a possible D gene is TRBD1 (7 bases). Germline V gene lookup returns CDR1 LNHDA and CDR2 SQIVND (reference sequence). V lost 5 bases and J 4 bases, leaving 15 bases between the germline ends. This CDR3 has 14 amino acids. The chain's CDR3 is CASSGRTGRYEQYF. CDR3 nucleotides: TGTGCCAGTAGTGGGAGGACAGGAAGATACGAGCAGTACTTC.

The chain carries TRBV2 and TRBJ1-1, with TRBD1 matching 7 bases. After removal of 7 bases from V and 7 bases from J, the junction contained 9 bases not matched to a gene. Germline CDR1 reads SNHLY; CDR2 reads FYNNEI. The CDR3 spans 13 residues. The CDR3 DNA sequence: TGTGCCAGCAACACCGGGACAGAGAGTGAAGCTTTCTTT. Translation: CASNTGTESEAFF. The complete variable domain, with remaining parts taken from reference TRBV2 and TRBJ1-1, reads EPEVTQTPSHQVTQMGQEVILRCVPISNHLYFYWYRQILGQKVEFLVSFYNNEISEKSEIFDDQFSVERPDGSNFTLKIRSTKLEDSAMYFCASNTGTESEAFFGQGTRLTVV.

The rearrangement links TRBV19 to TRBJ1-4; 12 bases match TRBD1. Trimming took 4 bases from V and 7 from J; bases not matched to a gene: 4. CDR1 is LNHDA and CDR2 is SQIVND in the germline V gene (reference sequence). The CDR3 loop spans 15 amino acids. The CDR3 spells CASSTGTGGGEKLFF. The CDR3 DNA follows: TGTGCCAGTAGTACAGGGACAGGGGGCGGTGAAAAACTGTTTTTT.

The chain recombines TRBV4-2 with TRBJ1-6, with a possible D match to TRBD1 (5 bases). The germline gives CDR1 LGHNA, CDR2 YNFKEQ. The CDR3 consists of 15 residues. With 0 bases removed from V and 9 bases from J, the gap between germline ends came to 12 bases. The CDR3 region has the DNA TGTGCCAGCAGCCAAGATGTGTCAGGGATTTCACCCCTCCACTTT. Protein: CASSQDVSGISPLHF.

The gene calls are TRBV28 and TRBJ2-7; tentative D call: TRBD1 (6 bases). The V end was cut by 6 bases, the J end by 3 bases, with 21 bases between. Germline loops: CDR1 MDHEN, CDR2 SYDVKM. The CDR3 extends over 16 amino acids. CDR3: CASSDPGHQNFYEQYF. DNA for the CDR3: TGTGCCAGCAGCGATCCGGGACACCAAAACTTCTACGAGCAGTACTTC. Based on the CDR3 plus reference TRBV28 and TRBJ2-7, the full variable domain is DVKVTQSSRYLVKRTGEKVFLECVQDMDHENMFWYRQDPGLGLRLIYFSYDVKMKEKGDIPEGYSVSREKKERFSLILESASTNQTSMYLCASSDPGHQNFYEQYFGPGTRLTVT.

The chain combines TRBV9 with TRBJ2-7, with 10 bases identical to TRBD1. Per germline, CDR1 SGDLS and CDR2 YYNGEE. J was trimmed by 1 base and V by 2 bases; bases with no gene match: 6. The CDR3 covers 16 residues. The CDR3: CASSVGTGVASYEQYF. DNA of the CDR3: TGTGCCAGCAGCGTGGGGACAGGGGTGGCGTCCTACGAGCAGTACTTC.

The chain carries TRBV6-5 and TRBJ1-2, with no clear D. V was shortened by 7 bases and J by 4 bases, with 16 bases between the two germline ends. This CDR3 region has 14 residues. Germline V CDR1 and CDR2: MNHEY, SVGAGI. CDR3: CASTSVGGSYGYTF. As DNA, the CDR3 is TGTGCCAGCACCTCCGTGGGAGGGAGCTATGGCTACACCTTC.

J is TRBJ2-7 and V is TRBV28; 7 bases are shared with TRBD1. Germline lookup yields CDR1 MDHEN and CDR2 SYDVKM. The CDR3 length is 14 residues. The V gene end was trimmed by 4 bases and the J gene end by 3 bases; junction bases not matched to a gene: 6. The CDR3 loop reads CASSSGTVDYEQYF. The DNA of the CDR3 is TGTGCCAGCAGTTCCGGGACAGTAGACTACGAGCAGTACTTC.

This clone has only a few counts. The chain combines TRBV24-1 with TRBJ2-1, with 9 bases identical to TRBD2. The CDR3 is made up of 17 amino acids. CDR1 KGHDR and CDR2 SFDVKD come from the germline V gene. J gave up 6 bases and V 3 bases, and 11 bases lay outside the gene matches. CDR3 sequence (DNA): TGTGCCACCAGTGATCTGTATAGCGGGAGAAGTTTCAATGAGCAGTTCTTC. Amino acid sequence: CATSDLYSGRSFNEQFF.

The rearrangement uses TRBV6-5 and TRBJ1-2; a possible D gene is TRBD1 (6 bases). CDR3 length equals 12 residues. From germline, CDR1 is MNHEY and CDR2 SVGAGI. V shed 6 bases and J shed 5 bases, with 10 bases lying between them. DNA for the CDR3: TGTGCCAGCAGGGACAGTGATTATGGCTACACCTTC. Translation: CASRDSDYGYTF.

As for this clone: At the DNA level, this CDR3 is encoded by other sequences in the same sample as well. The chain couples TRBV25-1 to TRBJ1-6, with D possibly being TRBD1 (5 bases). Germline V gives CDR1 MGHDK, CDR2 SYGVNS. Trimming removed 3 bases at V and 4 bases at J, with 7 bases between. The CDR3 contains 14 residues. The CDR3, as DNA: TGTGCCAGCAGTGAGGCAGGGTATAATTCACCCCTCCACTTT. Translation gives CASSEAGYNSPLHF.

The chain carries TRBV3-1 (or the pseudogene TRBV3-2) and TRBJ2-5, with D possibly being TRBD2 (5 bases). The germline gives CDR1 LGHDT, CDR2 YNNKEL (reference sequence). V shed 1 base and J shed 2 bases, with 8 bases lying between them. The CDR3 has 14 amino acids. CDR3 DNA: TGTGCCAGCAGCCAAGCGGGCGGGCAAGAGACCCAGTACTTC. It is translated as CASSQAGGQETQYF.

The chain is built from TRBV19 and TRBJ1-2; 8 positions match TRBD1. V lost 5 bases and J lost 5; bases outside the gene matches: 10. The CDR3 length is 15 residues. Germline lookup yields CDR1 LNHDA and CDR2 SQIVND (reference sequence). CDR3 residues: CASSLTGDSLYGYTF. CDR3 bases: TGTGCCAGTAGTCTGACAGGGGACTCTCTATATGGCTACACCTTC.

The CDR3 nucleotides read TGCGCCAGCAGCTTGGCGCGGGGCTCCGAAGCTTTCTTT. It codes for CASSLARGSEAFF. This chain links TRBV5-1 with TRBJ1-1, with D perhaps TRBD1 (5 bases). CDR3 length equals 13 residues. Trimming removed 0 bases at V and 8 bases at J, with 11 bases between. Germline V gives CDR1 SGHRS, CDR2 YFSETQ.

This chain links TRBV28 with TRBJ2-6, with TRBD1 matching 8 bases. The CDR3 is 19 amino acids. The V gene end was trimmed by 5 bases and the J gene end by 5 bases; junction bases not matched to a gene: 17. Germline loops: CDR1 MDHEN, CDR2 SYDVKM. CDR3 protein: CASSPFQGQGLSRANVLTF. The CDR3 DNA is TGTGCCAGCAGTCCATTTCAAGGACAGGGACTCTCCAGGGCCAACGTCCTGACTTTC.

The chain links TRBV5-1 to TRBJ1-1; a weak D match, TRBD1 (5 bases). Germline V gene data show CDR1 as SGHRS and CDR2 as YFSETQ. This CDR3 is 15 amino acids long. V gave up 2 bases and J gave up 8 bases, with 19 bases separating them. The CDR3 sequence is CASSLTPGGEGEAFF. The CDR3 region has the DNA TGCGCCAGCAGCTTAACCCCCGGGGGGGAGGGAGAAGCTTTCTTT. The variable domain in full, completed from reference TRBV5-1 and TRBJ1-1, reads KAGVTQTPRYLIKTRGQQVTLSCSPISGHRSVSWYQQTPGQGLQFLFEYFSETQRNKGNFPGRFSGRQFSNSRSEMNVSTLELGDSALYLCASSLTPGGEGEAFFGQGTRLTVV.

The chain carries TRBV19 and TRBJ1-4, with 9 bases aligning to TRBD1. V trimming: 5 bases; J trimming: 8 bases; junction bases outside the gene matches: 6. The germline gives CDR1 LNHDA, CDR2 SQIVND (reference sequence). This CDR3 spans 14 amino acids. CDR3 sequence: CASSARQGEEKLFF. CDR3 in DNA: TGTGCCAGTAGTGCTCGACAGGGGGAGGAAAAACTGTTTTTT.

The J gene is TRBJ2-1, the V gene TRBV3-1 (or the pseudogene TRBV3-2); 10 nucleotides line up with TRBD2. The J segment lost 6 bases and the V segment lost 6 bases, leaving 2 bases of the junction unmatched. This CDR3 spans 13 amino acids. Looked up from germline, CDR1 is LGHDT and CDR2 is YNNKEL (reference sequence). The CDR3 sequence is CASRRTSGNEQFF. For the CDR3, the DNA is TGTGCCAGCAGACGGACTAGCGGCAATGAGCAGTTCTTC.

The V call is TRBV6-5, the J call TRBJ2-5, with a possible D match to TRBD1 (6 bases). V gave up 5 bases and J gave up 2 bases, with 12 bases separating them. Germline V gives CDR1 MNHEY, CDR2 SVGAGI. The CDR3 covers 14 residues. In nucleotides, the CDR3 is TGTGCCAGCAGTCCAACAGGGCGGCAAGAGACCCAGTACTTC. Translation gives CASSPTGRQETQYF.

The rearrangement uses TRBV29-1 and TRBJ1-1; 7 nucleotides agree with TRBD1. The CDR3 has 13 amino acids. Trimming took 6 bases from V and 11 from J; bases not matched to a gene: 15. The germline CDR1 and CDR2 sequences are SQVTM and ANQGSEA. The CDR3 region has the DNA TGCAGCGTCGATAGGACAGGAGGCCGTTCCGCTTTCTTT. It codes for CSVDRTGGRSAFF.

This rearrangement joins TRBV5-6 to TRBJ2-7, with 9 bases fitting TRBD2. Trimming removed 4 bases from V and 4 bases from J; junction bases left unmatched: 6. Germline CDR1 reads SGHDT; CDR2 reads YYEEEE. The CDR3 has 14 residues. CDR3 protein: CASSIWTSAYEQYF. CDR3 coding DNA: TGTGCCAGCAGCATATGGACTAGCGCTTACGAGCAGTACTTC.

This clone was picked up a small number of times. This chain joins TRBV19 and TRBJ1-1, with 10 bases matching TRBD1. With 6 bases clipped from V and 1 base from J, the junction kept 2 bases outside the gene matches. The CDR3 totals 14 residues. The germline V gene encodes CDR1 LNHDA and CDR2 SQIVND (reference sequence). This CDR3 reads CASRTGGANTEAFF. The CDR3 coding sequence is TGTGCCAGTAGGACAGGGGGCGCGAACACTGAAGCTTTCTTT.

As DNA, the CDR3 is TGTGCCAGCAGCCCCGGGACAGGGGGGTTTGGCTACACCTTC. Its translation is CASSPGTGGFGYTF. This chain links TRBV2 with TRBJ1-2; 11 nucleotides match TRBD1. The germline V gene has CDR1 SNHLY and CDR2 FYNNEI. V dropped 6 bases and J dropped 7; count of bases not matched to a gene: 7. CDR3 length: 14 amino acids. The whole variable domain, filled in from reference TRBV2 and TRBJ1-2, reads EPEVTQTPSHQVTQMGQEVILRCVPISNHLYFYWYRQILGQKVEFLVSFYNNEISEKSEIFDDQFSVERPDGSNFTLKIRSTKLEDSAMYFCASSPGTGGFGYTFGSGTRLTVV.

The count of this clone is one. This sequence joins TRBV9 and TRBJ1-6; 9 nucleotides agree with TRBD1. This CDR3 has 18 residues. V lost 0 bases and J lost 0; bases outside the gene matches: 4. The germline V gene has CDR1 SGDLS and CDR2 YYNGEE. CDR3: CASSVADRGSSYNSPLHF. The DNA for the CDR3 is TGTGCCAGCAGCGTAGCCGACAGGGGGAGCTCCTATAATTCACCCCTCCACTTT.

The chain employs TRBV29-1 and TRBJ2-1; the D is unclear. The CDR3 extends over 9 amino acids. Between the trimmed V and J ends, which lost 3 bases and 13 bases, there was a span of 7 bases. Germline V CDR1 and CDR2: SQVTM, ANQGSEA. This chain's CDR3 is CSVDSEQFF. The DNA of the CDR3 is TGCAGCGTTGACAGCGAACAGTTCTTC.